This T cell receptor (beta chain) was captured by sequencing in a study of blood T cell repertoires in COVID-19. Germline CDR1 reads KGHDR; CDR2 reads SFDVKD. This CDR3 has 15 residues. Losses at the gene ends were 3 bases for V and 9 bases for J; bases not matched to a gene: 9. Per the original methods: How many nucleated cells were present was estimated from reference gene primer amplification. Repertoires were generated with immunoSEQ multiplex PCR, while TCRdb's copy carries only in-frame clones and drops some. The V and J calls and the clone size are those of that table, but D and trimming were determined from the DNA. Here the sample spans approximately 160,000 clones, about 92% being singletons.

The rearrangement uses TRBV24-1 and TRBJ1-2; 10 bases align to TRBD1. Sequenced input: peripheral blood. This receptor was taken from a man aged 60-69 years with active or convalescent COVID-19. The CDR3 nucleotides read TGTGCCACCAGTGATACTCGACAGGGGGCTTCAAGCTACACCTTC. Its protein product is CATSDTRQGASSYTF.